This is a list of T cell receptor beta chains from one sample in a study of control samples from healthy donors and cancer patients. Sequencing was performed with immunoSEQ multiplex PCR; in TCRdb, only in-frame clones are kept and a portion is missing. The table lists approximately 79,000 clones, 89% of them singletons. Sample: blood. The receptors originated from a man between 50 and 59 years old in good health. Each CDR3 is given with its conserved first and last residue. Fields, in order: clone size, J gene, D gene, V gene, CDR3 protein, CDR3 DNA. The D gene is left open where the match is weak. The size entry is marked missing in some rows and otherwise reads once, few, many or a size class.

>-|TRBJ2-5|-|TRBV2
CASSDGQGWETQYF
TGTGCCAGCAGTGACGGGCAGGGGTGGGAGACCCAGTACTTC
>-|TRBJ1-1|TRBD1|TRBV4-3
CASSQDATGGIAFF
TGCGCCAGCAGCCAGGATGCGACAGGGGGCATAGCTTTCTTT
>-|TRBJ2-3|-|TRBV7-2
CASSLDRTRVGPDTQYF
TGTGCCAGCAGCTTAGACCGAACTAGAGTTGGCCCAGATACGCAGTATTTT
>-|TRBJ1-1|TRBD1|TRBV10-3
CAISEREGAVTEAFF
TGTGCCATCAGTGAAAGAGAGGGGGCGGTCACTGAAGCTTTCTTT
>-|TRBJ2-3|TRBD2|TRBV6-2/TRBV6-3
CASSHSGGADTQYF
TGTGCCAGCAGCCATAGCGGGGGAGCAGATACGCAGTATTTT
>-|TRBJ1-1|-|TRBV6-5
CASSKGENTEAFF
TGTGCCAGCAGTAAGGGGGAGAACACTGAAGCTTTCTTT
>once|TRBJ1-1|-|TRBV6-2/TRBV6-3
CASSYRGLLNTEAFF
TGTGCCAGCAGTTACCGGGGACTTCTGAACACTGAAGCTTTCTTT
>-|TRBJ1-1|-|TRBV30
CAWSEVAATGEAFF
TGTGCCTGGAGTGAAGTCGCAGCCACCGGGGAGGCTTTCTTT
>-|TRBJ1-1|-|TRBV10-3
CAINPGKNTEAFF
TGTGCCATCAATCCAGGGAAGAACACTGAAGCTTTCTTT
>few|TRBJ1-1|-|TRBV10-2
CASEGNTEAFF
TGCGCCAGCGAGGGGAACACTGAAGCTTTCTTT
>-|TRBJ1-2|-|TRBV4-2
CASSVGQVQGRDYTF
TGTGCCAGCAGCGTAGGGCAGGTTCAGGGGAGAGACTACACCTTC
>-|TRBJ2-5|TRBD2|TRBV15
CATSTPRLAGGTNLGETQYF
TGTGCCACCAGCACCCCAAGACTAGCGGGGGGTACAAACCTAGGGGAGACCCAGTACTTC
>-|TRBJ2-7|TRBD1|TRBV19
CASGTARTYEQYF
TGTGCCAGCGGGACAGCGCGTACCTACGAGCAGTACTTC
>few|TRBJ1-1|-|TRBV9
CASSVFIGEGHEAFF
TGTGCCAGCAGCGTATTCATTGGAGAGGGACATGAAGCTTTCTTT
>-|TRBJ1-2|-|TRBV5-6
CASSLDRSYGYTF
TGTGCCAGCAGCTTGGACAGGAGCTATGGCTACACCTTC
>-|TRBJ1-2|TRBD1|TRBV5-1
CASSLATGQVPSNYGYTF
TGCGCCAGCAGCTTGGCCACGGGACAGGTCCCTTCTAACTATGGCTACACCTTC
>-|TRBJ2-2|TRBD1|TRBV18
CASSYPGTDSAGELFF
TGTGCCAGCTCATACCCCGGGACAGATTCGGCCGGGGAGCTGTTTTTT
>-|TRBJ1-5|-|TRBV21-1
CASSNPPRQGWNQPQHF
TGTGCCAGCAGCAACCCCCCCCGACAGGGTTGGAATCAGCCCCAGCATTTT
>-|TRBJ2-2|-|TRBV24-1
CATSWDEGTGELFF
TGTGCCACCAGTTGGGACGAGGGAACCGGGGAGCTGTTTTTT
>-|TRBJ1-2|-|TRBV7-9
CASSLEGSDSPEGVYGYTF
TGTGCCAGCAGCTTAGAGGGTTCGGACAGCCCCGAGGGGGTTTATGGCTACACCTTC
>-|TRBJ1-1|-|TRBV18
CASSPLVPRDTEAFF
TGTGCCAGCTCACCTCTCGTCCCGAGGGACACTGAAGCTTTCTTT
>-|TRBJ1-1|TRBD1|TRBV6-5
CASSLQGTATEAFF
TGTGCCAGCAGTCTACAGGGGACTGCCACTGAAGCTTTCTTT